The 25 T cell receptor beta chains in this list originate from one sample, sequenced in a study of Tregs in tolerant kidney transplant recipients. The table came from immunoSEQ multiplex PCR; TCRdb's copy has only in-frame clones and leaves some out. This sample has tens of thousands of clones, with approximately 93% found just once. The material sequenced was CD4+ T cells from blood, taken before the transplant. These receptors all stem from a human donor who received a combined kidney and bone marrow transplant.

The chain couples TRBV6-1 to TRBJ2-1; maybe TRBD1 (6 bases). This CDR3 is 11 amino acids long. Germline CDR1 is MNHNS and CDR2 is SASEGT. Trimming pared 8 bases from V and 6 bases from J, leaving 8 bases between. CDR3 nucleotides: TGTGCCAGCCGACAGGCCAATGAGCAGTTCTTC. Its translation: CASRQANEQFF.

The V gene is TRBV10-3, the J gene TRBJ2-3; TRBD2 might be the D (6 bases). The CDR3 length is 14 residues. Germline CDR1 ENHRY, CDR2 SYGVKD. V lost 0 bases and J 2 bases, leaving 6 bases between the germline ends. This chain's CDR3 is CAISESDYTDTQYF. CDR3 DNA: TGTGCCATCAGTGAGTCGGACTACACAGATACGCAGTATTTT.

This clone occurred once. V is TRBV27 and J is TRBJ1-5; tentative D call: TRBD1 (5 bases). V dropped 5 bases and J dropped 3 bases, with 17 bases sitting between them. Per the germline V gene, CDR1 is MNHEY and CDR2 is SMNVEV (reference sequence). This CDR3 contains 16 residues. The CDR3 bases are TGTGCCAGCAGTAACTGTCTCAGGGCTCCCAATCAGCCCCAGCATTTT. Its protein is CASSNCLRAPNQPQHF.

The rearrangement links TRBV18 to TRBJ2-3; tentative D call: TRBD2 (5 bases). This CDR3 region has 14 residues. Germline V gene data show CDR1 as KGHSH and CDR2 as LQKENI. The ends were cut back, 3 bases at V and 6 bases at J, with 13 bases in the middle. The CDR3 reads CASSPDYSSDTQYF. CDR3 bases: TGTGCCAGCTCACCTGACTATTCGTCGGATACGCAGTATTTT.

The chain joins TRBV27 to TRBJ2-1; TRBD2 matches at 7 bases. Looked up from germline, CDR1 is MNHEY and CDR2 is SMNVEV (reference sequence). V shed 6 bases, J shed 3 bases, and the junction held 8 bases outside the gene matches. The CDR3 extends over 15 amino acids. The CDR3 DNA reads TGTGCCAGCAGGGCGGCTAGCGGTAACTACAATGAGCAGTTCTTC. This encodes CASRAASGNYNEQFF.

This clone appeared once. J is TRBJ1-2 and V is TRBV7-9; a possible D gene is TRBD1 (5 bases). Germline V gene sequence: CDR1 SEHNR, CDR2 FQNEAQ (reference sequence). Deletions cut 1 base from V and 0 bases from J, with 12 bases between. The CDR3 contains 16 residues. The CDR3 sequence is CASSLVVTVANYGYTF. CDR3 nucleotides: TGTGCCAGCAGCTTAGTCGTGACAGTGGCTAACTATGGCTACACCTTC.

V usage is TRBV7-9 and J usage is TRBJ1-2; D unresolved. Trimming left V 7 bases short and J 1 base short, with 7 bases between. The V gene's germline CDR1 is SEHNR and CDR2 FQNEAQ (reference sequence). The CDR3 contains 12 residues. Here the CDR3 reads CASTPGNYGYTF. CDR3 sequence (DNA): TGTGCCAGCACCCCGGGTAACTATGGCTACACCTTC. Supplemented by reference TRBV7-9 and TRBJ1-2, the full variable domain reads DTGVSQNPRHKITKRGQNVTFRCDPISEHNRLYWYRQTLGQGPEFLTYFQNEAQLEKSRLLSDRFSAERPKGSFSTLEIQRTEQGDSAMYLCASTPGNYGYTFGSGTRLTVV.

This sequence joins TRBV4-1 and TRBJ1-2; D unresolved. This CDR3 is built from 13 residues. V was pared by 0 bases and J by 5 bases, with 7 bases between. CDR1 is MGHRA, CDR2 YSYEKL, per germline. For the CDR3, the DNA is TGCGCCAGCAGCCAAGATTTAGATTATGGCTACACCTTC. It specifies CASSQDLDYGYTF.

The chain's CDR3 is CATASGTNPNTGELFF. Here the CDR3 DNA reads TGCGCCACCGCCTCCGGGACAAATCCGAACACCGGGGAGCTGTTTTTT. This sequence joins TRBV5-1 and TRBJ2-2; tentative D call: TRBD1 (6 bases). Germline V CDR1 and CDR2: SGHRS, YFSETQ. Trimming took 9 bases from V and 0 from J, leaving 18 bases between them. This CDR3 region has 16 residues.

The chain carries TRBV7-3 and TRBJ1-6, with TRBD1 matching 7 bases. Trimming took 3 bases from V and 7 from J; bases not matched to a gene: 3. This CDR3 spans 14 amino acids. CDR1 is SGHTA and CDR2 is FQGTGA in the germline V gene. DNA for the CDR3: TGTGCCAGCAGCTTTGGACAGGACAATTCACCCCTCCACTTT. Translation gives CASSFGQDNSPLHF. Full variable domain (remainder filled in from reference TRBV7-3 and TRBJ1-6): GAGVSQTPSNKVTEKGKYVELRCDPISGHTALYWYRQSLGQGPEFLIYFQGTGAADDSGLPNDRFFAVRPEGSVSTLKIQRTERGDSAVYLCASSFGQDNSPLHFGNGTRLTVT.

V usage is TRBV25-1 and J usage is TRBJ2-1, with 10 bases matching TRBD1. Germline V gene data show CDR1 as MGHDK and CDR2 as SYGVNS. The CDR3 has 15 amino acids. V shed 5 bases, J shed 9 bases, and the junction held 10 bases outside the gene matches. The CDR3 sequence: CASSFPGTGDVEQFF. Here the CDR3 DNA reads TGTGCCAGCAGTTTTCCCGGGACAGGGGACGTTGAGCAGTTCTTC.

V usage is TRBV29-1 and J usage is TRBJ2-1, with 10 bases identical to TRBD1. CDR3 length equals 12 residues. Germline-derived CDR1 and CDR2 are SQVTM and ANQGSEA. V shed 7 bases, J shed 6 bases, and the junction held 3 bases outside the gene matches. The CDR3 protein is CSGGTGVNEQFF. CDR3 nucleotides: TGCAGCGGAGGGACAGGGGTCAATGAGCAGTTCTTC.

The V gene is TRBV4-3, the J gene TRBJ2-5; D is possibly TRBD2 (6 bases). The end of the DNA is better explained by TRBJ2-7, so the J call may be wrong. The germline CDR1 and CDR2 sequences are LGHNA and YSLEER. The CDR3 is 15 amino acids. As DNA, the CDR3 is TGCGCCAGCAGCCATGTAGCGGTGAGCTCCTACGAGCAGTACTTC. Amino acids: CASSHVAVSSYEQYF.

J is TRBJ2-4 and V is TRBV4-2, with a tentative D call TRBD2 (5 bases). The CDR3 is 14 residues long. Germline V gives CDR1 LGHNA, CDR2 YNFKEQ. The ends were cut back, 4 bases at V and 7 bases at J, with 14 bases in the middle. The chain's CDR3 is CASSPDRGMNIQYF. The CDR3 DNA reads TGTGCCAGCAGCCCGGATCGAGGGATGAACATTCAGTACTTC.

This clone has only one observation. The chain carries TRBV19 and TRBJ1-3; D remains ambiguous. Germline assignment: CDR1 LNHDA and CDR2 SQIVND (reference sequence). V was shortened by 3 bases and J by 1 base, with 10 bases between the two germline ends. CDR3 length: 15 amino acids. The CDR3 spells CASSIRLLSGNTIYF. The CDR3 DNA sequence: TGTGCCAGTAGTATCCGTTTGTTGTCTGGAAACACCATATATTTT.

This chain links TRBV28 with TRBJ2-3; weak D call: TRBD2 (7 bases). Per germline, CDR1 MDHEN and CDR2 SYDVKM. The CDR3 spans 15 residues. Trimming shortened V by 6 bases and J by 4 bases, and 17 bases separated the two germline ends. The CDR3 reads CASSRLGEGADTQYF. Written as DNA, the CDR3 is TGTGCCAGCAGCCGTCTGGGGGAGGGGGCAGATACGCAGTATTTT.

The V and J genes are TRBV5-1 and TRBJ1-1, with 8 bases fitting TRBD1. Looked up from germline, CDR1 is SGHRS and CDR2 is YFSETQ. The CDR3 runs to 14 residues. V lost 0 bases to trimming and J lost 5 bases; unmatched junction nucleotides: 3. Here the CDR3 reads CASSLAQGATEAFF. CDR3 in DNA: TGCGCCAGCAGCTTGGCGCAGGGGGCAACTGAAGCTTTCTTT.

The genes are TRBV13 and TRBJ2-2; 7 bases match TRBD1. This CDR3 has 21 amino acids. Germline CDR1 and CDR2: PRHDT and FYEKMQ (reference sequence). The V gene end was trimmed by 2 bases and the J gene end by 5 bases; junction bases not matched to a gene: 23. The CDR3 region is CASSLMPPGITTGLITGELFF. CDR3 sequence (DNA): TGTGCCAGCAGCTTAATGCCCCCCGGGATCACGACAGGGTTAATTACCGGGGAGCTGTTTTTT.

The CDR3 coding sequence is TGTGCCAGCAGCGAGGACAGTTCTAATGAAAAACTGTTTTTT. It codes for CASSEDSSNEKLFF. The chain couples TRBV6-5 to TRBJ1-4, with a possible D match to TRBD1 (6 bases). Germline CDR1 is MNHEY and CDR2 is SVGAGI. This CDR3 contains 14 residues. Trimming removed 6 bases at V and 3 bases at J, with 11 bases between.

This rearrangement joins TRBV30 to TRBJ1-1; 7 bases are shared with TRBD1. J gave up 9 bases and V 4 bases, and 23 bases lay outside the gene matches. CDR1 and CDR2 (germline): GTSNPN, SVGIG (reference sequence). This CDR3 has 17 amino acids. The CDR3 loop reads CAWIRDRDTEAFLKAFF. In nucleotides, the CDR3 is TGTGCCTGGATTCGAGACAGGGACACTGAAGCTTTCTTAAAAGCTTTCTTT. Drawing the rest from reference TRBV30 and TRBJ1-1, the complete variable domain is SQTIHQWPATLVQPVGSPLSLECTVEGTSNPNLYWYRQAAGRGLQLLFYSVGIGQISSEVPQNLSASRPQDRQFILSSKKLLLSDSGFYLCAWIRDRDTEAFLKAFFGQGTRLTVV.

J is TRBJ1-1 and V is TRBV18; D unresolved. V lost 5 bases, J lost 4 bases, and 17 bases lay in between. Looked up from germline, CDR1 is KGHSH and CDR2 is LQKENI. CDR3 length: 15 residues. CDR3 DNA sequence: TGTGCCAGCTCAACAACCGGTGAAGCGGGCACTGAAGCTTTCTTT. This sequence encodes CASSTTGEAGTEAFF.

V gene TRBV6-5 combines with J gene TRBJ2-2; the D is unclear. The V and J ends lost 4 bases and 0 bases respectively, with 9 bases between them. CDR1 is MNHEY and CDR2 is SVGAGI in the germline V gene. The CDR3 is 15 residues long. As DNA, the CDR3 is TGTGCCAGCAGTTCCCGCAGTTCGAACACCGGGGAGCTGTTTTTT. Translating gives CASSSRSSNTGELFF.

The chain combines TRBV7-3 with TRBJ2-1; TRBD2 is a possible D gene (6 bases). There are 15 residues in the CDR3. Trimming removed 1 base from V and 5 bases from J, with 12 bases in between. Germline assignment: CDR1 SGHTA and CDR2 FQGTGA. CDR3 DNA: TGTGCCAGCAGCTTAATGGGGGGACTGAACAATGAGCAGTTCTTC. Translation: CASSLMGGLNNEQFF.

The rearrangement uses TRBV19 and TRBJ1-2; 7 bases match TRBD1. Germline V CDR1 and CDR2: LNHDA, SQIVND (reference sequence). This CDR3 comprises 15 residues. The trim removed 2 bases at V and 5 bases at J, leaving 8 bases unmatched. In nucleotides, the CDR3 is TGTGCCAGTAGTATAAGAAATACAGGGGTGTATGGCTACACCTTC. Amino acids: CASSIRNTGVYGYTF. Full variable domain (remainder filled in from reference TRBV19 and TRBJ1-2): DGGITQSPKYLFRKEGQNVTLSCEQNLNHDAMYWYRQDPGQGLRLIYYSQIVNDFQKGDIAEGYSVSREKKESFPLTVTSAQKNPTAFYLCASSIRNTGVYGYTFGSGTRLTVV.

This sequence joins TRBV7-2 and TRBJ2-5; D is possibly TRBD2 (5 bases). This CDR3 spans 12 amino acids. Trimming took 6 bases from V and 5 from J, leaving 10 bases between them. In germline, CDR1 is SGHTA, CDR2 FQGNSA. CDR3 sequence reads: CASSRRRETQYF. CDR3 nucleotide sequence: TGTGCCAGCAGTCGAAGGAGGGAGACCCAGTACTTC.